These T cell receptor beta chains were read from a single sample in a study of T cell repertoires in cytomegalovirus infection. TCRdb re-analysed the reads in MiXCR, keeping a single row per CDR3 protein. The sample includes 250,000 to 300,000 distinct CDR3 sequences, about a quarter of them seen just once. Sequencing was carried out using PBMCs. These receptor sequences come from a human donor in good health (CMV status not recorded). Some clones in this sample may be carry-over from other donors' samples. The CDR3 runs from the conserved cysteine through the conserved F or W. The D gene is left open where the match is weak. For some rows the clone size is stated as once, few or many, or as a class when expanded; others skip it.

V gene: TRBV7-2; D gene: TRBD1; clone size: many; J gene: TRBJ2-1; CDR3 DNA: TGTGCCAGCAGCTTCCGGGACAGGAACAATGAGCAGTTCTTC; CDR3 protein: CASSFRDRNNEQFF
V gene: TRBV7-8; D gene: TRBD1; clone size: .; J gene: TRBJ1-2; CDR3 DNA: TGTGCCAGCAGCTTAACAGGGGACGGAAAATATGGCTACACGTTC; CDR3 protein: CASSLTGDGKYGYTF
V gene: TRBV5-6; D gene: .; clone size: few; J gene: TRBJ1-2; CDR3 DNA: TGTGCCAGCGGAGGAGGGTACTCTGGCTACACCTTC; CDR3 protein: CASGGGYSGYTF
V gene: TRBV28; D gene: .; clone size: few; J gene: TRBJ2-3; CDR3 DNA: TGTGCCAGCAGTCGCGGAGTGGGGCGCCGCACAGATACGCAGTATTTT; CDR3 protein: CASSRGVGRRTDTQYF
V gene: TRBV20-1; D gene: .; clone size: .; J gene: TRBJ2-7; CDR3 DNA: TGCAGTGGGGGTCTTACCTACGAGCAGTACTTC; CDR3 protein: CSGGLTYEQYF
V gene: TRBV5-4; D gene: TRBD1; clone size: few; J gene: TRBJ2-7; CDR3 DNA: TGTGCCAGCAGCCGGCGGACAGGCGAGTCCTACGAGCAGTACTTC; CDR3 protein: CASSRRTGESYEQYF
V gene: TRBV12-3/TRBV12-4; D gene: TRBD2; clone size: .; J gene: TRBJ2-1; CDR3 DNA: TGTGCCAGCAGTCCCCCGGGACTAGCGGGAGGGCCCGGGTACAATGAGCAGTTCTTC; CDR3 protein: CASSPPGLAGGPGYNEQFF
V gene: TRBV28; D gene: .; clone size: .; J gene: TRBJ2-2; CDR3 DNA: TGTGCCAGCAGCCTTCCCGGGGAGCTGTTTTTT; CDR3 protein: CASSLPGELFF
V gene: TRBV7-2; D gene: TRBD2; clone size: many; J gene: TRBJ2-1; CDR3 DNA: TGTGCCAGCAGCTTGACTAGCGGGGGGGCAGTTGAGCAGTTCTTC; CDR3 protein: CASSLTSGGAVEQFF
V gene: TRBV20-1; D gene: .; clone size: few; J gene: TRBJ2-3; CDR3 DNA: TGCAGTGCTGCGACAGTTTCTGCCGATACGCAGTATTTT; CDR3 protein: CSAATVSADTQYF
V gene: TRBV10-3; D gene: .; clone size: .; J gene: TRBJ1-4; CDR3 DNA: TGTGCCATCAGTGAGTCGGCAGGAAGGGGGACTAATGAAAAACTGTTTTTT; CDR3 protein: CAISESAGRGTNEKLFF
V gene: TRBV30; D gene: TRBD1; clone size: .; J gene: TRBJ1-4; CDR3 DNA: TGTGCCTGGAGACGACAGGGTTCCAGTGAAAAACTGTTTTTT; CDR3 protein: CAWRRQGSSEKLFF
V gene: TRBV20-1; D gene: .; clone size: few; J gene: TRBJ2-7; CDR3 DNA: TGCAGTGCTTTGCTGACTCGCACTTACGAGCAGTACTTC; CDR3 protein: CSALLTRTYEQYF
V gene: TRBV27; D gene: .; clone size: few; J gene: TRBJ2-7; CDR3 DNA: TGTGCCAGCAGTTTATTCGGGCAGGATAGTATCTACGAGCAGTACTTC; CDR3 protein: CASSLFGQDSIYEQYF
V gene: TRBV12-3/TRBV12-4; D gene: TRBD1; clone size: few; J gene: TRBJ1-6; CDR3 DNA: TGTGCCAGCAGACGAACAGGGGCGCGCGATAGCTCACCCCTCCACTTT; CDR3 protein: CASRRTGARDSSPLHF
V gene: TRBV20-1; D gene: .; clone size: few; J gene: TRBJ2-2; CDR3 DNA: TGCAGTGCTAGAGACCGGACGATTAACACCGGGGAGCTGTTTTTT; CDR3 protein: CSARDRTINTGELFF
V gene: TRBV6-2/TRBV6-3; D gene: .; clone size: few; J gene: TRBJ1-4; CDR3 DNA: TGTGCCAGCAGTTACTCGGAGCCCGTATATGAAAAACTGTTTTTT; CDR3 protein: CASSYSEPVYEKLFF
V gene: TRBV6-2/TRBV6-3; D gene: .; clone size: .; J gene: TRBJ2-1; CDR3 DNA: TGTGCCAGCAGTTACGTCGCAGGTCTTGAGCAGTTCTTC; CDR3 protein: CASSYVAGLEQFF
V gene: TRBV7-8; D gene: TRBD2; clone size: once; J gene: TRBJ2-7; CDR3 DNA: TGTGCCAGCAGCCTTAGCGGGAAGTACGAGCAGTACTTC; CDR3 protein: CASSLSGKYEQYF
V gene: TRBV12-3/TRBV12-4; D gene: .; clone size: many; J gene: TRBJ1-3; CDR3 DNA: TGTGCCAGCAGTCCTCGGCGGGGGATGAGCTCTGGAAACACCATATATTTT; CDR3 protein: CASSPRRGMSSGNTIYF